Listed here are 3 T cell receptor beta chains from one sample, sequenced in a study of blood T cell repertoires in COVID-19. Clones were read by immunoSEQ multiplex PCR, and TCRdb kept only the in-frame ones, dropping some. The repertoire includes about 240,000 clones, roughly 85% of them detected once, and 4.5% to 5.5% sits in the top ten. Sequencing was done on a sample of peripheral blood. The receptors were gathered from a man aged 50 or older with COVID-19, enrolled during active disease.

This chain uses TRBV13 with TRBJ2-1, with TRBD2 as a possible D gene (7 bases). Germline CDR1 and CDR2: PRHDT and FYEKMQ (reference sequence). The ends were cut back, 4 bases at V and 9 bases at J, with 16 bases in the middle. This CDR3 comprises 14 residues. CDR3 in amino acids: CASSYNLGGLEQFF. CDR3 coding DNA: TGTGCCAGCAGCTACAACTTGGGGGGGCTTGAGCAGTTCTTC.

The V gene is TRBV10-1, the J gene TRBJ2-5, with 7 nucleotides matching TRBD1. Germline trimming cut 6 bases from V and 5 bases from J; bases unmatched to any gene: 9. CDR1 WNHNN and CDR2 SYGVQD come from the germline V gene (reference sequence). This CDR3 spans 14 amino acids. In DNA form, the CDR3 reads TGCGCCAGCAGCGATAGACAGGGTTGGGAGACCCAGTACTTC. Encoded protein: CASSDRQGWETQYF.

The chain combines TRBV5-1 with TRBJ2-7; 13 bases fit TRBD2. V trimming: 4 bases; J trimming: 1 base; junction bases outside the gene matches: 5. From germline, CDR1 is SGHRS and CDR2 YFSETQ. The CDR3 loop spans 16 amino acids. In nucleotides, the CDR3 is TGCGCCAGCAGCCGAACGACTAGCGGGGGGTCCTACGAGCAGTACTTC. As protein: CASSRTTSGGSYEQYF.